This TCR beta chain was observed in a study of T cell responses to AZD1222 COVID-19 vaccine. To note about this clone: Antigen specificity is unknown.

The assay was immunoSEQ multiplex PCR, and TCRdb's table has in-frame clones only and misses some. The sample gives more than 85,000 clones, about 90% of which show up once; roughly 5.2% is in the top ten. Between the trimmed V and J ends, which lost 4 bases and 1 base, there was a span of 11 bases. The germline CDR1 and CDR2 sequences are SGHRS and YFSETQ. The CDR3 loop spans 15 amino acids. The study's findings and limits: Just a handful of AZD1222 recipients tested seropositive at baseline. When two AZD1222 doses had been given, Spike-specific TCR breadth and depth rose. Reports indicate that nearly half of spike-specific TCRs are directed at unmutated variant regions. Researchers report vaccine-associated CD4 TCRs spanning spike, with dominance at 160-218 and 743-854.

V and J are TRBV5-1 and TRBJ2-2; a weak D match, TRBD2 (5 bases). The sample was peripheral blood, taken on day 0 of AZD1222 vaccination. The receptor was isolated from an adult in good health. CDR3 nucleotides: TGCGCCAGCAGCCCGAGGGTAGGGAACACCGGGGAGCTGTTTTTT. It codes for CASSPRVGNTGELFF.